The 32 T cell receptor beta chains presented below share a single source sample, sequenced in a study of T cells in women clearing cervical HPV infection. Using immunoSEQ multiplex PCR, the repertoire was profiled, and TCRdb retains in-frame clones only, with some absent. This listing includes roughly 40,000 clones. Sequenced: blood buffy coat. All receptors derive from a woman between 18 and 70 years old with a cervical HPV16 infection that either progressed to CIN3+ or cleared (not recorded which).

In terms of frequency, this clone is medium-sized (0.01 to 0.1%). The missing CDR3 end, 3 residues past where the read stops, is filled in from the germline J gene. The genes are TRBV20-1 and TRBJ2-3; 7 bases line up with TRBD1. The germline CDR1 and CDR2 sequences are DFQATT and SNEGSKA (reference sequence). This CDR3 comprises 15 residues. V lost 5 bases, J lost 0 bases, and 8 bases stayed unmatched. CDR3 DNA, as far as it was read: TGCAGTGCTCAGGACAGGAAGGGAAGCACAGATACG. Encoded protein: CSAQDRKGSTDT. The entire CDR3 protein is CSAQDRKGSTDTQYF.

On this clone itself: Read data end 3 residues before the CDR3 end; the end is taken from the germline J gene. This sequence joins TRBV6-1 and TRBJ2-5; D may be TRBD1 (6 bases). The V gene's germline CDR1 is MNHNS and CDR2 SASEGT. This CDR3 is built from 13 residues. V lost 4 bases to trimming and J lost 5 bases, with 11 bases between them. The CDR3 bases that were read are TGTGCCAGCAGTGGCCTGAGGGGGGAGACC. As protein: CASSGLRGET. The full CDR3 reads CASSGLRGETQYF.

A word on this clone: The CDR3 is cut off 3 residues early in the read; its end comes from the germline J gene. This chain links TRBV5-1 with TRBJ1-5; D is perhaps TRBD1 (6 bases). The length of the CDR3 is 15 residues. Germline CDR1 and CDR2: SGHRS and YFSETQ. Trimming took off 2 bases at V and 6 bases at J, with 15 bases between the two ends. CDR3 sequence: CASSFSTGKSQPQHF. The DNA read from the CDR3 is TGCGCCAGCAGCTTTAGTACAGGGAAAAGTCAGCCC.

Turning to this clone: The read stops 3 residues short of the end of the CDR3; the missing end is completed from the germline J gene. The chain is built from TRBV11-1 and TRBJ2-2; a possible D gene is TRBD1 (5 bases). The CDR3 is 13 amino acids. V was cut by 6 bases and J by 5 bases, with 10 bases left in between. CDR1 and CDR2 from the germline V gene are SGHAT and FQDESV (reference sequence). The CDR3 bases that were read are TGTGCCAGCAGTTCCCAGGGAACCGGGGAG. This codes for CASSSQGTGE. The entire CDR3 sequence reads CASSSQGTGELFF.

About this clone itself: Coverage ceases 3 residues before the CDR3 finishes, and the germline J gene fills in the end. The J gene is TRBJ2-3, the V gene TRBV6-1; no definite D call. Per the germline V gene, CDR1 is MNHNS and CDR2 is SASEGT. The length of the CDR3 is 12 residues. Trimming took off 0 bases at V and 6 bases at J, with 4 bases between the two ends. CDR3 in amino acids: CASSEASDTQYF. CDR3 DNA, as far as it was read: TGTGCCAGCAGTGAAGCAAGCGATACG.

The DNA read from the CDR3 is TGCAGCGCCGACCCTTCTGGGACAGGGTCTGGC. Translated, it gives CSADPSGTGSG. The complete CDR3 sequence is CSADPSGTGSGYTF. The V call is TRBV29-1, the J call TRBJ1-2; 9 bases map to TRBD1. The read terminates 3 residues before the CDR3 end, so the remaining end is supplied by the germline J gene. The CDR3 runs to 14 residues. Germline assignment: CDR1 SQVTM and CDR2 ANQGSEA. The V and J ends lost 7 bases and 7 bases, in that order; junction bases with no gene match: 13.

In regard to this clone: From the germline J gene comes the end of the CDR3, since the read stops 3 residues before it. The J gene is TRBJ2-3, the V gene TRBV5-1, with a possible D match to TRBD1 (6 bases). Germline V gene lookup returns CDR1 SGHRS and CDR2 YFSETQ. V was shortened by 4 bases and J by 2 bases, with 11 bases between the two germline ends. The CDR3 sequence is 14 residues long. This CDR3 is CASSRGLDTDTQYF. The part of the CDR3 DNA that was read is TGCGCCAGCAGCAGGGGGTTAGACACAGATACG.

For this clone: The read is 3 residues too short to cover the CDR3 end, so that end is filled in from the germline J gene. The rearrangement joins TRBV11-2 to TRBJ2-3; no firm D call. The germline gives CDR1 SGHAT, CDR2 FQNNGV. The CDR3 spans 14 residues. V was pared by 1 base and J by 1 base, with 6 bases between. The chain's CDR3 is CASSLGPGTDTQYF. CDR3 DNA, as far as it was read: TGTGCCAGCAGCTTAGGTCCAGGCACAGATACG.

Concerning this clone: The CDR3 end is not reached by the read, which stops 3 residues before it; the germline J gene fills it in. The V and J genes are TRBV5-1 and TRBJ2-2; the match to TRBD1 covers 10 bases. CDR3 length: 16 residues. Trimming at V came to 3 bases and at J to 5 bases, leaving 7 bases not matched to a gene. From germline, CDR1 is SGHRS and CDR2 YFSETQ. The chain's CDR3 is CASSSETGGATGELFF. The CDR3 DNA, read in part, is TGCGCCAGCAGCTCCGAGACAGGGGGCGCGACCGGGGAG.

With respect to this clone: The missing CDR3 end, 3 residues past where the read stops, is filled in from the germline J gene. V gene TRBV6-1 combines with J gene TRBJ2-7; tentatively, D is TRBD1 (5 bases). CDR3 length: 13 residues. Looked up from germline, CDR1 is MNHNS and CDR2 is SASEGT. With 4 bases removed from V and 5 bases from J, the gap between germline ends came to 12 bases. CDR3 bases read: TGTGCCAGCAGTGGGGGCGATCGGCACGAG. It translates to CASSGGDRHE. From start to end, the CDR3 is CASSGGDRHEQYF.

Notes on this clone: The read halts 3 residues ahead of the CDR3 end, with the missing end drawn from the germline J gene. The chain has TRBV11-2 and TRBJ1-4; TRBD1 is a possible D gene (6 bases). Germline CDR1 and CDR2: SGHAT and FQNNGV. CDR3 length equals 13 residues. With 5 bases removed from V and 4 bases from J, the gap between germline ends came to 8 bases. CDR3 DNA (partial): TGTGCCAGCAGCCGGGACAATAATGAAAAA. Protein sequence: CASSRDNNEK. The whole CDR3 protein is CASSRDNNEKLFF.

A note on this clone: The read finishes 3 residues shy of the CDR3 end, and the germline J gene is used to complete it. J is TRBJ2-1 and V is TRBV4-2, with 12 nucleotides matching TRBD2. The length of the CDR3 is 17 residues. CDR1 is LGHNA, CDR2 YNFKEQ, per germline. J lost 4 bases, V lost 0 bases, and 4 bases had no gene match. The CDR3 sequence is CASSQDSGLAGYNEQFF. The DNA read from the CDR3 is TGTGCCAGCAGCCAAGACTCCGGACTAGCGGGGTACAATGAG.

Points on this clone: The read comes to an end 3 residues before the CDR3 does, leaving the germline J gene to fill in the end. The genes are TRBV11-2 and TRBJ2-1; 7 positions match TRBD2. This CDR3 is built from 15 residues. Germline values: CDR1 SGHAT, CDR2 FQNNGV. V was clipped by 5 bases and J by 9 bases; unmatched bases: 13. CDR3 DNA, as far as it was read: TGTGCCAGCAGCCTGGCGGCCCAGCGGGGACGTGAG. It yields the protein CASSLAAQRGRE. In full, the CDR3 is CASSLAAQRGREQFF.

As regards this clone: The read finishes 3 residues shy of the CDR3 end, and the germline J gene is used to complete it. The chain carries TRBV20-1 and TRBJ1-6; 7 bases line up with TRBD1. The ends lost 0 bases at V and 5 bases at J; junction bases unmatched: 4. The CDR3 loop spans 15 amino acids. Germline CDR1 reads DFQATT; CDR2 reads SNEGSKA (reference sequence). The covered CDR3 bases are TGCAGTGCTAGAGATCCGACAGGGAATAATTCACCC. It translates to CSARDPTGNNSP. From start to end, the CDR3 is CSARDPTGNNSPLHF.

To note about this clone: From the germline J gene comes the end of the CDR3, since the read stops 3 residues before it. J is TRBJ2-3 and V is TRBV6-2 or TRBV6-3; 8 nucleotides match TRBD2. V lost 6 bases and J lost 5; bases outside the gene matches: 7. The CDR3 has 14 amino acids. Germline assignment: CDR1 MNHEY and CDR2 SVGEGT. CDR3 DNA (partial): TGTGCCAGCAGCTCCCCGAGCGGGGGAGATACG. Translated: CASSSPSGGDT. The full-length CDR3 reads as CASSSPSGGDTQYF.

To note about this clone: The read finishes 3 residues shy of the CDR3 end, and the germline J gene is used to complete it. The chain recombines TRBV20-1 with TRBJ1-1; the match to TRBD1 covers 7 bases. This CDR3 comprises 12 residues. The germline gives CDR1 DFQATT, CDR2 SNEGSKA (reference sequence). CDR3 DNA (partial): TGCAGTGCCGGGGGCAGGGGGGAAGAA. This sequence encodes CSAGGRGEE. The entire CDR3 protein is CSAGGRGEEAFF.

Concerning this clone itself: The missing CDR3 end, 3 residues past where the read stops, is filled in from the germline J gene. The J gene is TRBJ2-1, the V gene TRBV5-4; TRBD1 matches 10 bases. In germline, CDR1 is SGHNT, CDR2 YYREEE (reference sequence). Trimming removed 4 bases from V and 9 bases from J; junction bases left unmatched: 7. CDR3 size: 14 residues. Partial CDR3 DNA: TGTGCCAGCAGCGCCGGGACAGGGGAATCTGAG. It yields the protein CASSAGTGESE. The full-length CDR3 reads as CASSAGTGESEQFF.

Concerning this clone: Read coverage stops 3 residues before the CDR3 terminus; the germline J gene supplies the remainder. This chain uses TRBV7-8 with TRBJ2-7; TRBD1 matches 7 bases. The CDR3 totals 14 residues. Germline V gene data show CDR1 as SGHVS and CDR2 as FQNEAQ. V lost 5 bases to trimming and J lost 3 bases; unmatched junction nucleotides: 7. The CDR3 loop is CASSLGQAYYEQYF. The DNA read from the CDR3 is TGTGCCAGCAGCCTAGGACAGGCCTACTACGAG.

With regard to this clone: From the germline J gene comes the end of the CDR3, since the read stops 3 residues before it. The rearrangement links TRBV10-2 to TRBJ2-3, with TRBD2 matching 9 bases. Germline V CDR1 and CDR2: WSHSY, SAAADI. The CDR3 is 16 amino acids. Trimming at V came to 3 bases and at J to 2 bases, leaving 6 bases not matched to a gene. Partial CDR3 DNA: TGCGCCAGCAGTGACCCGACTAGCGGATACACAGATACG. Amino acids: CASSDPTSGYTDT. The entire CDR3 reads CASSDPTSGYTDTQYF.

Worth noting for this clone: Read coverage stops 3 residues before the CDR3 terminus; the germline J gene supplies the remainder. V is TRBV7-3 and J is TRBJ2-3, with D possibly TRBD2 on 7 matching bases. The CDR3 extends over 15 amino acids. The V end was cut by 7 bases, the J end by 4 bases, with 18 bases between. Germline lookup yields CDR1 SGHTA and CDR2 FQGTGA. Partial CDR3 DNA: TGTGCCAGCACCCGTCGTAGGGGGGGCTCAGATACG. Translated: CASTRRRGGSDT. The full-length CDR3 reads as CASTRRRGGSDTQYF. The full variable domain, rest sourced from reference TRBV7-3 and TRBJ2-3, is GAGVSQTPSNKVTEKGKYVELRCDPISGHTALYWYRQSLGQGPEFLIYFQGTGAADDSGLPNDRFFAVRPEGSVSTLKIQRTERGDSAVYLCASTRRRGGSDTQYFGPGTRLTVL.

Concerning this clone itself: The read stops 3 residues short of the end of the CDR3; the missing end is completed from the germline J gene. The V call is TRBV5-4, the J call TRBJ1-1, with 10 nucleotides matching TRBD1. CDR3 size: 13 residues. Germline CDR1 and CDR2: SGHNT and YYREEE (reference sequence). CDR3 loop: CASSLGGTGVAFF. The CDR3 DNA, read in part, is TGTGCCAGCAGCTTGGGGGGGACAGGGGTG.

Details on this clone: The observed sequence ends 3 residues before the CDR3 terminus, with the missing tail filled in from the germline J gene. The gene calls are TRBV5-4 and TRBJ1-1, with a possible D match to TRBD1 (5 bases). CDR3 length: 11 amino acids. Germline values: CDR1 SGHNT, CDR2 YYREEE (reference sequence). The CDR3 region is CASSSDKEAFF. The covered CDR3 bases are TGTGCCAGCAGCTCGGACAAGGAA.

The CDR3 sequence is CASSLGTTTGETQYF. The covered CDR3 bases are TGTGCCAGCAGCTTAGGAACTACGACAGGGGAGACC. The chain uses TRBV7-3 and TRBJ2-5, with 7 positions matching TRBD1. The observed sequence ends 3 residues before the CDR3 terminus, with the missing tail filled in from the germline J gene. CDR1 SGHTA and CDR2 FQGTGA come from the germline V gene. The CDR3 consists of 15 residues. V was clipped by 2 bases and J by 5 bases; unmatched bases: 8.

In the case of this clone: The missing CDR3 end, 3 residues past where the read stops, is filled in from the germline J gene. The gene calls are TRBV10-2 and TRBJ1-1; 7 bases are shared with TRBD1. The CDR3 is 14 amino acids. With 6 bases clipped from V and 2 bases from J, the junction kept 6 bases outside the gene matches. Germline CDR1 WSHSY, CDR2 SAAADI. The CDR3 spells CASRPRGLNTEAFF. CDR3 DNA, as far as it was read: TGCGCCAGCAGACCTAGGGGGCTTAACACTGAA.

On this clone itself: With the read ending 3 residues before the CDR3 end, the germline J gene is used to fill in that end. The chain has TRBV11-1 and TRBJ1-2, with TRBD1 matching 10 bases. This CDR3 region has 12 residues. The germline CDR1 and CDR2 sequences are SGHAT and FQDESV (reference sequence). Trimming cost V 5 bases and J 6 bases; bases outside gene matches: 0. Incomplete CDR3 DNA: TGTGCCAGCAGCGGGACAGGGGATGGC. Translation: CASSGTGDG. The full CDR3 protein reads CASSGTGDGYTF.

In regard to this clone: The read gets to within 3 residues of the CDR3 end, and the germline J gene fills in the rest. The J gene is TRBJ1-2, the V gene TRBV5-6, with TRBD1 as a possible D gene (6 bases). CDR1 SGHDT and CDR2 YYEEEE come from the germline V gene. Trimming shortened V by 2 bases and J by 2 bases, and 10 bases separated the two germline ends. The CDR3 loop spans 14 amino acids. The sequenced part of the CDR3 DNA is TGTGCCAGCAGCTTTAGACAGGTGAACTATGGC. Its translation: CASSFRQVNYG. The CDR3 as a whole reads CASSFRQVNYGYTF.

As regards this clone: The read is 3 residues too short to cover the CDR3 end, so that end is filled in from the germline J gene. This chain joins TRBV7-9 and TRBJ2-5; D is possibly TRBD2 (7 bases). Per the germline V gene, CDR1 is SEHNR and CDR2 is FQNEAQ (reference sequence). The CDR3 length is 14 residues. The germline V and J ends were trimmed by 5 bases and 4 bases, with 14 bases remaining between them. The CDR3 DNA, read in part, is TGTGCCAGCAGCCCGGTGGGGGGGCCAGAGACC. It codes for CASSPVGGPET. The CDR3, in full, reads CASSPVGGPETQYF.

Partial CDR3 DNA: TGTGCCAGCAGCTTAGAGGATAGCGGATTCTACGAG. It translates to CASSLEDSGFYE. The full CDR3 reads CASSLEDSGFYEQYF. The chain carries TRBV11-2 and TRBJ2-7; tentative D call: TRBD2 (6 bases). The CDR3 end is not reached by the read, which stops 3 residues before it; the germline J gene fills it in. CDR1 and CDR2 from the germline V gene are SGHAT and FQNNGV. V was pared by 0 bases and J by 3 bases, with 12 bases between. The CDR3 runs to 15 residues.

Of note for this clone: The read ends 3 residues shy of where the CDR3 ends; the end is completed using the germline J gene. V is TRBV6-1 and J is TRBJ2-3; D unclear. CDR1 is MNHNS and CDR2 is SASEGT in the germline V gene. There are 18 residues in the CDR3. V was pared by 2 bases and J by 2 bases, with 20 bases between. CDR3 DNA, as far as it was read: TGTGCCAGCAGTGAAACACTTCAGGCTTTCCCCATCACAGATACG. This sequence encodes CASSETLQAFPITDT. In full, the CDR3 reads CASSETLQAFPITDTQYF.

Worth noting for this clone: The read halts 3 residues ahead of the CDR3 end, with the missing end drawn from the germline J gene. The chain links TRBV23-1 to TRBJ1-2, with a tentative D call TRBD1 (6 bases). TRBV23-1 is filed as an ORF, its function uncertain. V shed 0 bases and J shed 5 bases, with 19 bases lying between them. The CDR3 extends over 17 amino acids. The DNA read from the CDR3 is TGCGCCAGCAGTCAATCGGGAGGCGCCCCAGGGGCTTATGGC. Translation: CASSQSGGAPGAYG. The entire CDR3 is CASSQSGGAPGAYGYTF.

To note about this clone: The read finishes 3 residues shy of the CDR3 end, and the germline J gene is used to complete it. The chain employs TRBV11-2 and TRBJ2-7; 9 nucleotides align to TRBD1. The CDR3 loop spans 15 amino acids. Unmatched junction bases numbered 3, after V lost 1 base and J lost 2 bases. Germline loops: CDR1 SGHAT, CDR2 FQNNGV. The sequenced CDR3 bases are TGTGCCAGCAGCTTAGTAGGGACAGGGACCTACGAG. It yields the protein CASSLVGTGTYE. The whole CDR3 sequence is CASSLVGTGTYEQYF.

As regards this clone: The read terminates 3 residues ahead of where the CDR3 ends, so the germline J gene completes it. This chain joins TRBV24-1 and TRBJ2-3, with D perhaps matching TRBD2 (6 bases). This CDR3 is built from 14 residues. Germline V gene lookup returns CDR1 KGHDR and CDR2 SFDVKD. Trimming shortened V by 3 bases and J by 0 bases, and 6 bases separated the two germline ends. The DNA read from the CDR3 is TGTGCCACCAGTGATCGGGGGAGCACAGATACG. Translated: CATSDRGSTDT. The entire CDR3 protein is CATSDRGSTDTQYF.